This T cell receptor beta chain is from a study of CD8+ T cells in alopecia areata. For the study at large: Among treated patients, oral tofacitinib was administered at 5 to 10 mg twice daily.

Treatment here: oral pan-JAK inhibitor, 5-10 mg twice daily. Following RNA extraction, reverse transcription yielded cDNA that acted as the sequencing template. Method: immunoSEQ multiplex PCR; TCRdb's copy keeps in-frame clones and lacks some. The profile shows around 180,000 clones, around three fifths of them singletons. Turning to this clone: Its antigen is as yet unknown.

Study-level results: Higher clonality was seen in lesional scalp than in normal scalp, especially in alopecia totalis/universalis.

Germline V gene sequence: CDR1 MNHEY, CDR2 SVGAGI. The CDR3 covers 15 residues. V was cut by 6 bases and J by 0 bases, with 14 bases left in between. The sequence came from a human donor with alopecia areata. This material consisted of CD4+ T cells sorted from blood, taken at week 24, from a patient treated with tofacitinib. The gene calls are TRBV6-5 and TRBJ1-1; tentatively, D is TRBD1 (6 bases). CDR3 coding DNA: TGTGCCAGCAGCCTATCCCGGGACATGAACACTGAAGCTTTCTTT. It encodes CASSLSRDMNTEAFF.